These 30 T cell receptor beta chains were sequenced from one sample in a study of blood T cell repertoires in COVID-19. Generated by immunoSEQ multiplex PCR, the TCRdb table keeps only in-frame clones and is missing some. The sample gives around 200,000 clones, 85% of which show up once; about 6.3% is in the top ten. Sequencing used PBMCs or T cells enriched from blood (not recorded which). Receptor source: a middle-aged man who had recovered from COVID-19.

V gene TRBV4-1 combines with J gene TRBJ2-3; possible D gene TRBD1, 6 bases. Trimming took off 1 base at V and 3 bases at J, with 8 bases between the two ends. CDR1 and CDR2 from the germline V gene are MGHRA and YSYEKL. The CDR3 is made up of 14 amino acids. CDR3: CASSQAGVTDTQYF. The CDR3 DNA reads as TGCGCCAGCAGCCAAGCAGGGGTAACAGATACGCAGTATTTT.

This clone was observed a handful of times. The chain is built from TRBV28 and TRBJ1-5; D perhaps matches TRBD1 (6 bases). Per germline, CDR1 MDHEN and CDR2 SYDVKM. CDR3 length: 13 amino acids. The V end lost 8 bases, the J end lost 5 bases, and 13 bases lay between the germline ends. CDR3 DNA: TGTGCCAGCCGAGGGGGGGGAGATCAGCCCCAGCATTTT. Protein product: CASRGGGDQPQHF. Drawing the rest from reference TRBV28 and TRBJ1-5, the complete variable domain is DVKVTQSSRYLVKRTGEKVFLECVQDMDHENMFWYRQDPGLGLRLIYFSYDVKMKEKGDIPEGYSVSREKKERFSLILESASTNQTSMYLCASRGGGDQPQHFGDGTRLSIL.

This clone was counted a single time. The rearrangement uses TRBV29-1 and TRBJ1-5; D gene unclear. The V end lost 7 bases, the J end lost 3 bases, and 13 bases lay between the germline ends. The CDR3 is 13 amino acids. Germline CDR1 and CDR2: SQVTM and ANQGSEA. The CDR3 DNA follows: TGCAGCGCCTTGACTGAGAACAATCAGCCCCAGCATTTT. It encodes CSALTENNQPQHF.

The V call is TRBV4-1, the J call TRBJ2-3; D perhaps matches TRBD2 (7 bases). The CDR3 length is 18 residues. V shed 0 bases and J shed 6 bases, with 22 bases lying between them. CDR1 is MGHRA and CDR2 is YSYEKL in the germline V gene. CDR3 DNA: TGCGCCAGCAGCCAAGATCAACGGGCGGGGGCGCCTGGTGATACGCAGTATTTT. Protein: CASSQDQRAGAPGDTQYF.

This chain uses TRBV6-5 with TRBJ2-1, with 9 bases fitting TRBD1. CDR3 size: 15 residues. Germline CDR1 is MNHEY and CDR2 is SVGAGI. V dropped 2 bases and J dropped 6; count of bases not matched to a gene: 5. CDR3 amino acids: CASSYTGTGPNEQFF. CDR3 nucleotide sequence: TGTGCCAGCAGTTACACCGGGACAGGGCCCAATGAGCAGTTCTTC.

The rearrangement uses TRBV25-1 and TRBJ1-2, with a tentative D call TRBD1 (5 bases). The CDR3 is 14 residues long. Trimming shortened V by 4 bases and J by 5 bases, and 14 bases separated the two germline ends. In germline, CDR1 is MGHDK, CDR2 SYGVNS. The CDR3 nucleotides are TGTGCCAGCAGTGCCGCAGGGTACGATTATGGCTACACCTTC. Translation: CASSAAGYDYGYTF.

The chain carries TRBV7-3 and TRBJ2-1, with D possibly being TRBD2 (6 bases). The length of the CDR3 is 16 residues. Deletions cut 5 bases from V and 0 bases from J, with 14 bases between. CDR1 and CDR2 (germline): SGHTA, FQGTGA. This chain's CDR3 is CASSPNGGSSYNEQFF. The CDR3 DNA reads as TGTGCCAGCAGCCCAAATGGGGGGAGCTCCTACAATGAGCAGTTCTTC. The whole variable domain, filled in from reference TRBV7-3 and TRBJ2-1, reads GAGVSQTPSNKVTEKGKYVELRCDPISGHTALYWYRQSLGQGPEFLIYFQGTGAADDSGLPNDRFFAVRPEGSVSTLKIQRTERGDSAVYLCASSPNGGSSYNEQFFGPGTRLTVL.

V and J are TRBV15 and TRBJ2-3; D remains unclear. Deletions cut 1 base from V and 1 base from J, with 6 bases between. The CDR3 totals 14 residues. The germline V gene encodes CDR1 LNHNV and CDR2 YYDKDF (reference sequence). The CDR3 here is CATSRAVRTDTQYF. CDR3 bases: TGTGCCACCAGCAGAGCGGTTCGCACAGATACGCAGTATTTT.

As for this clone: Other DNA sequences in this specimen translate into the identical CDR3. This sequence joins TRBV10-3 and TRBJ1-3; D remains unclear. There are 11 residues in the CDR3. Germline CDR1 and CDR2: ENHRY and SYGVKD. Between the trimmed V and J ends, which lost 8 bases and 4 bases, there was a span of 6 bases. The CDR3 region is CAISSGNTIYF. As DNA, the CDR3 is TGTGCCATCTCTTCCGGAAACACCATATATTTT.

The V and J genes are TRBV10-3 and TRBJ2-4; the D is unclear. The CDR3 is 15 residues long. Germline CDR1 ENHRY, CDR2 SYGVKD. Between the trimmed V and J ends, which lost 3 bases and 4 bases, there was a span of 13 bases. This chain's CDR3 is CAISDNWAAKNIQYF. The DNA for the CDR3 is TGTGCCATCAGTGATAACTGGGCAGCAAAAAACATTCAGTACTTC.

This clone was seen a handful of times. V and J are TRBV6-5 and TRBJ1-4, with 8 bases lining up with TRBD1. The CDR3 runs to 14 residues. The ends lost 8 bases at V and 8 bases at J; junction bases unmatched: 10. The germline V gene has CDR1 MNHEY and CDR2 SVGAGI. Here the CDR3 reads CASDEAGGREKLFF. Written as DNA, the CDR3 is TGTGCCAGCGACGAGGCAGGGGGCAGGGAAAAACTGTTTTTT.

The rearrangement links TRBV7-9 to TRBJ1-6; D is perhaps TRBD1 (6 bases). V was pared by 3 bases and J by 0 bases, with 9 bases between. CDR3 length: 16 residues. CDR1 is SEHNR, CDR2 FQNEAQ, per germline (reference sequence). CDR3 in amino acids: CASSLGASSYNSPLHF. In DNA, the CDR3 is TGTGCCAGCAGCTTGGGGGCGAGCTCCTATAATTCACCCCTCCACTTT.

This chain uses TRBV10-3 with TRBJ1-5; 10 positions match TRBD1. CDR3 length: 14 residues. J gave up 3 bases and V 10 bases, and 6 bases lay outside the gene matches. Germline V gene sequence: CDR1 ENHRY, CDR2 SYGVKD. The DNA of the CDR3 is TGTGCCACCCTGACAGGGGGCACCAATCAGCCCCAGCATTTT. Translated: CATLTGGTNQPQHF.

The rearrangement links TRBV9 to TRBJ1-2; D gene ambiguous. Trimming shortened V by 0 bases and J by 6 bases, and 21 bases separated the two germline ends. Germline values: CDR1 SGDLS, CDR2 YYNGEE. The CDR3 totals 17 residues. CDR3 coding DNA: TGTGCCAGCAGCGTAGGAAGCCGCGGGGATCGGGGTGATGGCTACACCTTC. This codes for CASSVGSRGDRGDGYTF.

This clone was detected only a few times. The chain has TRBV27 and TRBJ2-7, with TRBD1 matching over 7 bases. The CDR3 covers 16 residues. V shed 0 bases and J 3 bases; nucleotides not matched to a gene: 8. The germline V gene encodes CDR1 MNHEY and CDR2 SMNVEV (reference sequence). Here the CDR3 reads CASSLSNDRVGYEQYF. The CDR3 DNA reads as TGTGCCAGCAGTTTATCCAATGACAGGGTTGGCTACGAGCAGTACTTC.

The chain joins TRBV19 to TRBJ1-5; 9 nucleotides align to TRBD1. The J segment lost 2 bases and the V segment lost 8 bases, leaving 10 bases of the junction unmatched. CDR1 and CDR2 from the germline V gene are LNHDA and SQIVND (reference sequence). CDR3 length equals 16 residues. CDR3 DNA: TGTGCCAGTCGAGGATCGGGACAGGGCGGCAATCAGCCCCAGCATTTT. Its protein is CASRGSGQGGNQPQHF.

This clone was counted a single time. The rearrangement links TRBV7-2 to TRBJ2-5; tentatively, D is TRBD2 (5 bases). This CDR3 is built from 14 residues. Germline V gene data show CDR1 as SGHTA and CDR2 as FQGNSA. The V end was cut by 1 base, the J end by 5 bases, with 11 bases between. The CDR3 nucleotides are TGTGCCAGCAGCTTAGGTTCTAGCCGCGAGACCCAGTACTTC. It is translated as CASSLGSSRETQYF. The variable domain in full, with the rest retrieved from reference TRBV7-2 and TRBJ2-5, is GAGVSQSPSNKVTEKGKDVELRCDPISGHTALYWYRQSLGQGLEFLIYFQGNSAPDKSGLPSDRFSAERTGGSVSTLTIQRTQQEDSAVYLCASSLGSSRETQYFGPGTRLLVL.

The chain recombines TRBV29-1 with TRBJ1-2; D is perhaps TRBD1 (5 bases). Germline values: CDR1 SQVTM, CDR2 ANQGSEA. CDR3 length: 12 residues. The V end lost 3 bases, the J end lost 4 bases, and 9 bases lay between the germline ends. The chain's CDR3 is CSVDDRFYGYTF. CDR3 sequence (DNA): TGCAGCGTTGATGACAGATTCTATGGCTACACCTTC.

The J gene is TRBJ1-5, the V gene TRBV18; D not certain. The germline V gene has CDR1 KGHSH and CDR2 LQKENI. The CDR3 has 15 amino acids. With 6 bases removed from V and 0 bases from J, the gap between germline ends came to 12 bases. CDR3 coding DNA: TGTGCCAGCTCGCTTACGAGGGATAGCAATCAGCCCCAGCATTTT. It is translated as CASSLTRDSNQPQHF.

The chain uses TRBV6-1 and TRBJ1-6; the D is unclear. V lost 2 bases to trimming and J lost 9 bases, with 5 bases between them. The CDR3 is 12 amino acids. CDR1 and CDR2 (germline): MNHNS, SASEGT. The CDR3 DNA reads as TGTGCCAGCAGTGAATCGAGTTCACCCCTCCACTTT. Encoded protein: CASSESSSPLHF.

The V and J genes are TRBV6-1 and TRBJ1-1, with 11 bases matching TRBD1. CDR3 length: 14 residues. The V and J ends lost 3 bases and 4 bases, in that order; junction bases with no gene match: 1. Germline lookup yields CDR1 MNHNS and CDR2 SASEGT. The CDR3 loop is CASSEDRGPTEAFF. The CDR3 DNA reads TGTGCCAGCAGTGAGGACAGGGGGCCCACTGAAGCTTTCTTT.

This CDR3 is CASSQAYSGGSTDTQYF. CDR3 nucleotides: TGCGCCAGCAGCCAAGCCTATAGCGGGGGGTCCACAGATACGCAGTATTTT. The chain uses TRBV4-1 and TRBJ2-3; TRBD2 aligns across 10 bases. Germline-derived CDR1 and CDR2 are MGHRA and YSYEKL. The CDR3 is 17 residues long. The V and J ends lost 1 base and 2 bases, in that order; junction bases with no gene match: 6.

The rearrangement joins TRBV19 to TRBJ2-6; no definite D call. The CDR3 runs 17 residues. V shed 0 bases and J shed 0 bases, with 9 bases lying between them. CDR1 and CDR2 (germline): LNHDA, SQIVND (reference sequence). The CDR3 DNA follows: TGTGCCAGTAGTATAGATCCGCCGGTCTCTGGGGCCAACGTCCTGACTTTC. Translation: CASSIDPPVSGANVLTF. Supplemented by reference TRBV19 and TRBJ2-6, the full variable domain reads DGGITQSPKYLFRKEGQNVTLSCEQNLNHDAMYWYRQDPGQGLRLIYYSQIVNDFQKGDIAEGYSVSREKKESFPLTVTSAQKNPTAFYLCASSIDPPVSGANVLTFGAGSRLTVL.

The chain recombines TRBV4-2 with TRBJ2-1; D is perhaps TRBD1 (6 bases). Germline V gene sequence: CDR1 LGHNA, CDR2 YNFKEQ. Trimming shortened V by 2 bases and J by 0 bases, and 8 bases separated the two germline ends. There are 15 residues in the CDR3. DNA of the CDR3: TGTGCCAGCAGCCAAACAGGGAGCTCCTACAATGAGCAGTTCTTC. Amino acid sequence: CASSQTGSSYNEQFF.

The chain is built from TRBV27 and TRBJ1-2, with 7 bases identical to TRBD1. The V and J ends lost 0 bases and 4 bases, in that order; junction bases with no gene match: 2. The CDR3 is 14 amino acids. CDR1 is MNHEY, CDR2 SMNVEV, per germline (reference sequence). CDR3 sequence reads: CASSLSGQSYGYTF. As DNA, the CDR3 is TGTGCCAGCAGTTTATCGGGACAGTCCTATGGCTACACCTTC.

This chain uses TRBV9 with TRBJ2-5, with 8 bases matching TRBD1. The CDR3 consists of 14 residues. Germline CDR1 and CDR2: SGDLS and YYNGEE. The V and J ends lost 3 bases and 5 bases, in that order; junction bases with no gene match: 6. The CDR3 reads CASSAETGVETQYF. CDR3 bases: TGTGCCAGCAGCGCCGAGACAGGGGTGGAGACCCAGTACTTC.

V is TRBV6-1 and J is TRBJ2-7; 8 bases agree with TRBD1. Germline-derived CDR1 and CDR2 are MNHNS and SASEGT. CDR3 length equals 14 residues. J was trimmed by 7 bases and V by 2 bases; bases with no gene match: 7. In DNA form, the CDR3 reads TGTGCCAGCAGTGAATGGGACAGGTTTTTGGAGCAGTACTTC. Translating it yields CASSEWDRFLEQYF.

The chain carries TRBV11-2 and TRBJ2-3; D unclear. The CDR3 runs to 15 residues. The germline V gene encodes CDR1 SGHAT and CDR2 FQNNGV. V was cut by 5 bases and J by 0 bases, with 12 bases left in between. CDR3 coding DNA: TGTGCCAGCAGCAACTCGCTACAGAGCACAGATACGCAGTATTTT. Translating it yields CASSNSLQSTDTQYF. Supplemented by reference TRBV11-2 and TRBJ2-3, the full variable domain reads EAGVAQSPRYKIIEKRQSVAFWCNPISGHATLYWYQQILGQGPKLLIQFQNNGVVDDSQLPKDRFSAERLKGVDSTLKIQPAKLEDSAVYLCASSNSLQSTDTQYFGPGTRLTVL.

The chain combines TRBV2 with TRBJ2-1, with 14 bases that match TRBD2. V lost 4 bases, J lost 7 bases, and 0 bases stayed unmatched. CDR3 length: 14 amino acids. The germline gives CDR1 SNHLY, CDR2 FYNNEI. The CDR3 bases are TGTGCCAGCAGTGGACTAGCGGGGGGGAATGAGCAGTTCTTC. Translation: CASSGLAGGNEQFF.

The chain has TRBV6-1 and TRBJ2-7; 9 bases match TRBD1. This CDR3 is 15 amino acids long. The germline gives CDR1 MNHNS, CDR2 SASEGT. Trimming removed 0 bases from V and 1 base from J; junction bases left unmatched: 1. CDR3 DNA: TGTGCCAGCAGTGAAGCCGGGACAGGGTCCTACGAGCAGTACTTC. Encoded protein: CASSEAGTGSYEQYF.